Sequencing of this TCR beta chain was carried out in a study of T cell repertoires in cytomegalovirus infection. Study-wide context: Public TCR beta signatures provided an indication of both CMV infection and a matching HLA type.

Study observations and caveats: The study identified carriers of CMV plus the relevant HLA from cumulative public TCR beta family frequency.

This clonotype has ten or more counts. The antigen is undetermined. In TCRdb, the reads were re-called with MiXCR into one record per CDR3 protein. The profile shows around 630,000 distinct CDR3 sequences, 24% of them singletons. This sequence originates from a human donor in good health (CMV status not recorded). Some clones in this sample may be carry-over from other donors' samples. Material: CD8+ T cells from PBMCs.

This chain's CDR3 is CASSDRRTGVTYEQYF. The CDR3 nucleotides are TGTGCCAGCAGCGACCGTCGGACAGGGGTAACCTACGAGCAGTACTTC. This chain links TRBV5-5 with TRBJ2-7; 9 bases are shared with TRBD1. J lost 2 bases, V lost 4 bases, and 10 bases had no gene match. The V gene's germline CDR1 is SGHKS and CDR2 YYEKEE (reference sequence). CDR3 length: 16 residues. Full variable domain (rest looked up from reference TRBV5-5 and TRBJ2-7): DAGVTQSPTHLIKTRGQQVTLRCSPISGHKSVSWYQQVLGQGPQFIFQYYEKEERGRGNFPDRFSARQFPNYSSELNVNALLLGDSALYLCASSDRRTGVTYEQYFGPGTRLTVT.